This T cell receptor beta chain was recovered during a study of blood T cell repertoires in COVID-19. Across the whole study: Specimens from acute and convalescent COVID-19 originated in the United States, Italy and Spain. T cells, B-cell-depleted T cells, or PBMCs supplied cDNA or gDNA.

Study processing details: Reference gene primer amplification gave estimated nucleated cell counts. TCRdb's table, derived via immunoSEQ multiplex PCR, lists solely in-frame clones and lacks some. V and J calls and clone size are as listed in that table; D and trimming were resolved from the DNA. The table records around 170,000 clones, 75% to 85% of them present only once. The specimen sequenced was peripheral blood. This clonotype originated in a human donor in a cohort sampled during active COVID-19.

The CDR3 protein is CASSLVPRASREQYF. CDR3 DNA: TGTGCCAGCAGCTTGGTGCCCAGGGCGAGCCGCGAGCAGTACTTC. V gene TRBV5-8 combines with J gene TRBJ2-7, with D possibly being TRBD1 (5 bases). Germline V gene lookup returns CDR1 SGHTS and CDR2 YDEGEE. The length of the CDR3 is 15 residues. V lost 0 bases, J lost 6 bases, and 16 bases lay in between.